This T cell receptor beta chain was retrieved from a study of identical twins. Study conclusions and caveats: The study based its conclusions on cross-sectional statistical analysis and did not follow the same donors. Analyses of zero insertions could, in part, be confounded by invariant MAIT and iNKT cells. Beta out-of-frame twin sharing showed a weaker excess.

The CDR3 length is 16 residues. V was clipped by 3 bases and J by 5 bases; unmatched bases: 10. The germline gives CDR1 MNHEY, CDR2 SMNVEV (reference sequence). Details on this clonotype: Its antigen is still unknown.

TCRdb re-called the 5' RACE reads with MiXCR, one entry per CDR3 protein. Seen here are a few hundred thousand distinct CDR3 sequences, 10% to 15% observed once, and the top ten hold roughly 4%. Another study also made use of these data, one on yellow fever vaccine responses in identical twins.

The chain employs TRBV27 and TRBJ2-7; 10 bases fit TRBD1. Sequencing was carried out using memory (CD45RO+) T cells sorted from blood. The clonotype comes from a woman between 18 and 30 years old in good health. The CDR3 region is CASSLGTGAIINEQYF. The CDR3 coding sequence is TGTGCCAGCAGTTTGGGGACAGGGGCGATTATCAACGAGCAGTACTTC.